The sequence of this TCR beta chain was determined in a study of shared clonotypes between healthy human individuals. The data were produced by immunoSEQ multiplex PCR, yet TCRdb's version contains in-frame clones alone and is incomplete. The table includes millions of clones, over 90% detected once. CDR3 length equals 15 residues. The V end was cut by 8 bases, the J end by 0 bases, with 15 bases between. Germline CDR1 MNHEY, CDR2 SMNVEV (reference sequence). The chain joins TRBV27 to TRBJ2-3, with D perhaps TRBD2 (6 bases). The sample was naive CD4+ T cells from PBMCs. This sample's subset: CD45RA+ positively selected. The TCR originated in a man between 18 and 29 years old in good health. Some clones in this sample may be carry-over from other donors' samples. CDR3 protein: CASWTSGLSTDTQYF. The CDR3 coding sequence is TGTGCCAGCTGGACGAGCGGGTTGAGCACAGATACGCAGTATTTT.